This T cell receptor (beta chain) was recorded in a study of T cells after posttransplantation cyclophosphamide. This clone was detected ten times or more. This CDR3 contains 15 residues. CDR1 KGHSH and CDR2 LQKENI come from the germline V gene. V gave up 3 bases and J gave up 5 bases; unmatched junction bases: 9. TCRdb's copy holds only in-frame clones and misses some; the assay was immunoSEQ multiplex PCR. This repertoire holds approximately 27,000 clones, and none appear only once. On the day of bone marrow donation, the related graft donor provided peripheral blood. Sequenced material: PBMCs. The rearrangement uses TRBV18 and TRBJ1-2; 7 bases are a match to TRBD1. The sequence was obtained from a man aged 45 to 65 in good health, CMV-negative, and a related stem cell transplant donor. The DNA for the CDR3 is TGTGCCAGCTCACCCGCCCCGACAGGGATTTATGGCTACACCTTC. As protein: CASSPAPTGIYGYTF.